The source of this T cell receptor beta chain is a study of T cell changes during pregnancy in multiple sclerosis. The J segment lost 5 bases and the V segment lost 7 bases, leaving 8 bases of the junction unmatched. The CDR3 spans 13 residues. Germline values: CDR1 MNHNS, CDR2 SASEGT. Libraries were prepared by immunoSEQ multiplex PCR; TCRdb keeps only in-frame clonotypes and omits some of them. This sample has tens of thousands of clones, with around nine tenths found just once. Here the sequenced sample was CD8+ T cells from peripheral blood mononuclear cells, taken before pregnancy. This receptor was taken from a female donor with multiple sclerosis, enrolled in a pregnancy study. The chain links TRBV6-1 to TRBJ2-7; TRBD2 aligns across 7 bases. CDR3 DNA: TGTGCCAGCATCGGGGGGTTTTTGGACGAGCAGTACTTC. Translation: CASIGGFLDEQYF.